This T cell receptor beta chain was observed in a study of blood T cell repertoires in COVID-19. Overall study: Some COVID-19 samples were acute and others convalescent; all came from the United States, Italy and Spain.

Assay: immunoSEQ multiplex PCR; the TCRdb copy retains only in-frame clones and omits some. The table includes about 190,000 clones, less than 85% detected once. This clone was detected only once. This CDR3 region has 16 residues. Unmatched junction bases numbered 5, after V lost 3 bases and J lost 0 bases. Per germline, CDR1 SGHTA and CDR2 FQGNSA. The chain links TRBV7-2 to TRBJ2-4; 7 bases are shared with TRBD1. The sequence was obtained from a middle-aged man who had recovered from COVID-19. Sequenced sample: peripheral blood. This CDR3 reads CASSFIGTEAKNIQYF. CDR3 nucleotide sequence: TGTGCCAGCAGCTTCATCGGGACAGAAGCCAAAAACATTCAGTACTTC. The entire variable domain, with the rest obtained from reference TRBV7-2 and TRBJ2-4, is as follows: GAGVSQSPSNKVTEKGKDVELRCDPISGHTALYWYRQSLGQGLEFLIYFQGNSAPDKSGLPSDRFSAERTGGSVSTLTIQRTQQEDSAVYLCASSFIGTEAKNIQYFGAGTRLSVL.